The 32 T cell receptor beta chains reported below all come from one sample, sequenced in a study of radiotherapy plus CTLA-4 blockade in lung cancer. Clones were read by immunoSEQ multiplex PCR, and TCRdb kept only the in-frame ones, dropping some. Of under 65,000 clones listed, around 79% are singletons. Here the sequenced sample was peripheral blood, taken from a patient treated with radiotherapy plus ipilimumab. The origin of the receptors is a human donor with non-small cell lung cancer who had a complete response to radiotherapy plus ipilimumab.

The chain carries TRBV5-1 and TRBJ2-6, with D maybe TRBD1 (5 bases). CDR3 length equals 15 residues. CDR1 SGHRS and CDR2 YFSETQ come from the germline V gene. Trimming took off 3 bases at V and 4 bases at J, with 11 bases between the two ends. CDR3 in DNA: TGCGCCAGCAGCTCGGCAGGGTCCGGGGCCAACGTCCTGACTTTC. Protein sequence: CASSSAGSGANVLTF.

V and J are TRBV5-4 and TRBJ1-2, with 9 bases that match TRBD1. Germline V gene data show CDR1 as SGHNT and CDR2 as YYREEE (reference sequence). Losses at the gene ends were 4 bases for V and 6 bases for J; bases not matched to a gene: 7. CDR3 size: 14 residues. The CDR3 loop reads CASSPPRTGDGYTF. CDR3 sequence (DNA): TGTGCCAGCAGCCCGCCCCGGACAGGGGATGGCTACACCTTC.

The gene calls are TRBV18 and TRBJ1-5; 12 bases are shared with TRBD1. The CDR3 totals 18 residues. The V gene's germline CDR1 is KGHSH and CDR2 LQKENI. The V and J ends lost 4 bases and 6 bases, in that order; junction bases with no gene match: 13. CDR3 sequence reads: CASSLLPLGQGASQPQHF. CDR3 nucleotides: TGTGCCAGCTCACTCCTTCCTTTGGGACAGGGGGCGAGTCAGCCCCAGCATTTT.

This clone was counted once. The chain links TRBV30 to TRBJ2-7; 8 bases line up with TRBD1. Germline trimming cut 3 bases from V and 5 bases from J; bases unmatched to any gene: 3. This CDR3 is built from 12 residues. Germline CDR1 and CDR2: GTSNPN and SVGIG (reference sequence). The CDR3 is CAWSGQGNEQYV. The CDR3 DNA reads TGTGCCTGGAGCGGACAGGGTAACGAGCAGTACGTC.

The J gene is TRBJ2-7, the V gene TRBV6-5; D might be TRBD1 (6 bases). V shed 5 bases and J shed 6 bases, with 14 bases lying between them. Germline CDR1 reads MNHEY; CDR2 reads SVGAGI. This CDR3 spans 13 amino acids. The chain's CDR3 is CASSRQGTAEQYV. The CDR3 bases are TGTGCCAGCAGTCGTCAGGGGACGGCCGAGCAGTACGTC.

Only one count was recorded for this clone. This chain links TRBV2 with TRBJ2-3; a weak D match, TRBD2 (5 bases). V was trimmed by 1 base and J by 9 bases, leaving 11 bases between them. CDR3 length equals 13 residues. The germline CDR1 and CDR2 sequences are SNHLY and FYNNEI. CDR3 coding DNA: TGTGCCAGCAGTGAAGTCAAAGGGAGAACGCAGTATTTT. Translating it yields CASSEVKGRTQYF.

The chain links TRBV14 to TRBJ2-3; the match to TRBD1 covers 7 bases. The CDR3 spans 18 residues. Losses at the gene ends were 0 bases for V and 5 bases for J; bases not matched to a gene: 14. Germline CDR1 is SGHDN and CDR2 is FVKESK. CDR3 DNA: TGTGCCAGCAGCCAAGATTGGGGCCGGGACAGCTTACGAGATACGCAGTATTTT. This codes for CASSQDWGRDSLRDTQYF. The variable domain in full, with the rest retrieved from reference TRBV14 and TRBJ2-3, is EAGVTQFPSHSVIEKGQTVTLRCDPISGHDNLYWYRRVMGKEIKFLLHFVKESKQDESGMPNNRFLAERTGGTYSTLKVQPAELEDSGVYFCASSQDWGRDSLRDTQYFGPGTRLTVL.

This sequence joins TRBV19 and TRBJ2-3; TRBD2 might be the D (6 bases). Germline CDR1 reads LNHDA; CDR2 reads SQIVND (reference sequence). The CDR3 has 17 amino acids. The V end was cut by 4 bases, the J end by 4 bases, with 21 bases between. CDR3 loop: CASSKPSGTPGADTQYF. The DNA for the CDR3 is TGTGCCAGTAGTAAACCCTCCGGGACCCCGGGAGCAGATACGCAGTATTTT. The whole variable domain, remainder taken from reference TRBV19 and TRBJ2-3, is DGGITQSPKYLFRKEGQNVTLSCEQNLNHDAMYWYRQDPGQGLRLIYYSQIVNDFQKGDIAEGYSVSREKKESFPLTVTSAQKNPTAFYLCASSKPSGTPGADTQYFGPGTRLTVL.

CDR3 bases: TGTGCCAGCAGCTCCGGGACAGGGGGTCGGAGCAATCAGCCCCAGCATTTT. This translates into CASSSGTGGRSNQPQHF. This sequence joins TRBV7-2 and TRBJ1-5; 11 nucleotides match TRBD1. Germline CDR1 reads SGHTA; CDR2 reads FQGNSA. CDR3 length: 17 residues. After removal of 4 bases from V and 1 base from J, the junction contained 6 bases not matched to a gene.

The rearrangement uses TRBV11-2 and TRBJ2-5; TRBD2 aligns across 8 bases. Germline values: CDR1 SGHAT, CDR2 FQNNGV. CDR3 size: 14 residues. V shed 3 bases, J shed 5 bases, and the junction held 5 bases outside the gene matches. The CDR3 region has the DNA TGTGCCAGCAGCTTGGGACTAGTGGGGGAGACCCAGTACTTC. Translation: CASSLGLVGETQYF.

A single count supports this clone. The chain recombines TRBV2 with TRBJ1-1, with D maybe TRBD1 (6 bases). With 11 bases removed from V and 4 bases from J, the gap between germline ends came to 11 bases. The CDR3 is 11 amino acids. Germline V gives CDR1 SNHLY, CDR2 FYNNEI. CDR3 sequence (DNA): TGTGCCGCGGGGGCAGGCACTGAAGCTTTCTTT. Its protein product is CAAGAGTEAFF.

The CDR3 here is CASSATGLATDTQYF. CDR3 nucleotide sequence: TGTGCCAGCAGTGCTACAGGACTAGCCACAGATACGCAGTATTTT. The chain links TRBV25-1 to TRBJ2-3; 8 nucleotides line up with TRBD2. The CDR3 contains 15 residues. Germline V gene sequence: CDR1 MGHDK, CDR2 SYGVNS. The V and J ends lost 4 bases and 2 bases, in that order; junction bases with no gene match: 5. The complete variable domain, with remaining parts taken from reference TRBV25-1 and TRBJ2-3, reads EADIYQTPRYLVIGTGKKITLECSQTMGHDKMYWYQQDPGMELHLIHYSYGVNSTEKGDLSSESTVSRIRTEHFPLTLESARPSHTSQYLCASSATGLATDTQYFGPGTRLTVL.

The rearrangement uses TRBV30 and TRBJ2-2; 7 positions agree with TRBD1. The germline V gene encodes CDR1 GTSNPN and CDR2 SVGIG (reference sequence). After removal of 0 bases from V and 6 bases from J, the junction contained 7 bases not matched to a gene. The CDR3 covers 15 residues. CDR3 amino acids: CAWSVVRQGAGELFF. In DNA, the CDR3 is TGTGCCTGGAGTGTCGTAAGACAGGGAGCCGGGGAGCTGTTTTTT.

This chain connects TRBV5-1 to TRBJ2-2, with a tentative D call TRBD1 (6 bases). The V and J ends lost 6 bases and 2 bases respectively, with 14 bases between them. The germline CDR1 and CDR2 sequences are SGHRS and YFSETQ. CDR3 length: 15 residues. In DNA, the CDR3 is TGCGCCAGCAATGCAGGGGATACAAACACCGGGGAGCTGTTTTTT. The encoded protein is CASNAGDTNTGELFF.

The CDR3 DNA is TGCGCCAGCAGCGCCGACAGGGGTGGAAACACCATATATTTT. It encodes CASSADRGGNTIYF. The chain is built from TRBV5-1 and TRBJ1-3; 8 bases fit TRBD1. Unmatched junction bases numbered 3, after V lost 4 bases and J lost 3 bases. This CDR3 contains 14 residues. Germline V lookup: CDR1 SGHRS, CDR2 YFSETQ.

A few counts support this clone. The chain carries TRBV7-2 and TRBJ2-3; 7 bases are shared with TRBD2. CDR3 length equals 15 residues. The V gene end was trimmed by 3 bases and the J gene end by 2 bases; junction bases not matched to a gene: 5. Per the germline V gene, CDR1 is SGHTA and CDR2 is FQGNSA. CDR3 amino acids: CASSFPSGLTDTQYF. CDR3 in DNA: TGTGCCAGCAGCTTTCCTAGCGGACTCACAGATACGCAGTATTTT.

The genes are TRBV7-2 and TRBJ2-7; the D is unclear. The length of the CDR3 is 12 residues. Germline V CDR1 and CDR2: SGHTA, FQGNSA. The V and J ends lost 6 bases and 3 bases respectively, with 9 bases between them. CDR3 sequence: CASSRNFYEQYF. The CDR3 DNA reads as TGTGCCAGCAGTCGAAACTTCTACGAGCAGTACTTC. Combining the CDR3 with reference TRBV7-2 and TRBJ2-7 gives the whole variable domain GAGVSQSPSNKVTEKGKDVELRCDPISGHTALYWYRQSLGQGLEFLIYFQGNSAPDKSGLPSDRFSAERTGGSVSTLTIQRTQQEDSAVYLCASSRNFYEQYFGPGTRLTVT.

The chain uses TRBV10-3 and TRBJ2-1; 9 bases match TRBD2. The CDR3 contains 14 residues. The V segment lost 6 bases and the J segment 7 bases; nucleotides outside the gene matches: 7. Germline lookup yields CDR1 ENHRY and CDR2 SYGVKD. In DNA, the CDR3 is TGTGCCATCAGAAGGACTAGCGACCATAATGAGCAGTTCTTC. It specifies CAIRRTSDHNEQFF.

This clone was observed a handful of times. The V gene is TRBV5-6, the J gene TRBJ2-3; 11 bases are a match to TRBD2. Looked up from germline, CDR1 is SGHDT and CDR2 is YYEEEE. The CDR3 covers 14 residues. V lost 9 bases and J lost 3; bases outside the gene matches: 6. As DNA, the CDR3 is TGTGCCACCCGAGGACTAGCGGGTACAGATACGCAGTATTTT. It translates to CATRGLAGTDTQYF.

The chain has TRBV15 and TRBJ1-4; 9 nucleotides align to TRBD1. V lost 1 base and J lost 7; bases outside the gene matches: 4. The CDR3 spans 15 residues. Germline V gene sequence: CDR1 LNHNV, CDR2 YYDKDF (reference sequence). CDR3 amino acids: CATSRVSTGGEKLFF. CDR3 bases: TGTGCCACCAGCAGAGTATCGACAGGGGGTGAAAAACTGTTTTTT.

This chain joins TRBV15 and TRBJ1-5; 7 nucleotides align to TRBD1. V lost 0 bases to trimming and J lost 4 bases; unmatched junction nucleotides: 6. Germline loops: CDR1 LNHNV, CDR2 YYDKDF (reference sequence). The CDR3 length is 16 residues. The CDR3 DNA reads TGTGCCACCAGCAGAGATCGGACAGGTCAGAATCAGCCCCAGCATTTT. This sequence encodes CATSRDRTGQNQPQHF.

The genes are TRBV7-2 and TRBJ2-3; possible D gene TRBD1, 6 bases. This CDR3 comprises 14 residues. CDR1 and CDR2 from the germline V gene are SGHTA and FQGNSA. V was cut by 2 bases and J by 6 bases, with 12 bases left in between. CDR3 in DNA: TGTGCCAGCAGCTTAACAGGGCCGAGGGATACGCAGTATTTT. Translated, it gives CASSLTGPRDTQYF.

The chain links TRBV30 to TRBJ1-3; D is uncertain. The germline gives CDR1 GTSNPN, CDR2 SVGIG (reference sequence). The germline V and J ends were trimmed by 7 bases and 0 bases, with 7 bases remaining between them. The length of the CDR3 is 12 residues. CDR3 DNA: TGTGCCTTCATCCCCTCTGGAAACACCATATATTTT. Its protein is CAFIPSGNTIYF.

The chain's CDR3 is CASSLHAGDGTQYF. The CDR3 coding sequence is TGTGCCAGCAGCTTACATGCCGGGGATGGGACCCAGTACTTC. The chain combines TRBV11-3 with TRBJ2-5, with D possibly TRBD2 on 5 matching bases. This CDR3 has 14 residues. Germline V gene lookup returns CDR1 SGHNT and CDR2 YENEEA. Trimming cost V 2 bases and J 7 bases, with 14 bases left between them.

CDR3 region: CASSDPGTGTDTQYF. The DNA for the CDR3 is TGCGCCAGCAGTGACCCAGGGACTGGCACAGATACGCAGTATTTT. V and J are TRBV10-1 and TRBJ2-3; D might be TRBD2 (6 bases). V lost 3 bases, J lost 1 base, and 11 bases lay in between. The CDR3 is made up of 15 amino acids. CDR1 is WNHNN, CDR2 SYGVQD, per germline (reference sequence).

V usage is TRBV7-2 and J usage is TRBJ1-2, with 8 positions matching TRBD1. Unmatched junction bases numbered 10, after V lost 5 bases and J lost 5 bases. The CDR3 runs 15 residues. Germline CDR1 reads SGHTA; CDR2 reads FQGNSA. DNA of the CDR3: TGTGCCAGCAGCCCACCCCAGGGGGCGGGTTATGGCTACACCTTC. Protein product: CASSPPQGAGYGYTF. Full variable domain (outside the CDR3, taken from reference TRBV7-2 and TRBJ1-2): GAGVSQSPSNKVTEKGKDVELRCDPISGHTALYWYRQSLGQGLEFLIYFQGNSAPDKSGLPSDRFSAERTGGSVSTLTIQRTQQEDSAVYLCASSPPQGAGYGYTFGSGTRLTVV.

The gene calls are TRBV6-5 and TRBJ1-4; 8 bases are shared with TRBD1. Germline CDR1 and CDR2: MNHEY and SVGAGI. Trimming took 4 bases from V and 7 from J; bases not matched to a gene: 5. This CDR3 comprises 14 residues. The CDR3 nucleotides are TGTGCCAGCAGTTCCGGACAGGGAGGTGAAAAACTGTTTTTT. It yields the protein CASSSGQGGEKLFF.

The chain joins TRBV6-1 to TRBJ2-2; 9 nucleotides line up with TRBD1. V shed 7 bases and J 4 bases; nucleotides not matched to a gene: 4. Germline V CDR1 and CDR2: MNHNS, SASEGT. The CDR3 totals 14 residues. The CDR3 sequence is CASMKDRGTGELFF. The CDR3 DNA reads as TGTGCCAGCATGAAGGACAGGGGCACCGGGGAGCTGTTTTTT.

This chain uses TRBV27 with TRBJ2-7; TRBD1 is a possible D gene (6 bases). Trimming cost V 6 bases and J 4 bases, with 16 bases left between them. The CDR3 sequence is 14 residues long. Germline CDR1 and CDR2: MNHEY and SMNVEV (reference sequence). The CDR3 nucleotides are TGTGCCAGCAGCAGAAAAGGGACACTTTACGAGCAGTACTTC. Translating it yields CASSRKGTLYEQYF.

The chain joins TRBV7-9 to TRBJ1-4, with 10 bases lining up with TRBD1. This CDR3 has 18 residues. Unmatched junction bases numbered 8, after V lost 4 bases and J lost 0 bases. Germline V gives CDR1 SEHNR, CDR2 FQNEAQ (reference sequence). The CDR3 is CASSSRDRGRTTNEKLFF. In DNA form, the CDR3 reads TGTGCCAGCAGCTCACGTGACAGGGGGCGCACAACTAATGAAAAACTGTTTTTT.

The rearrangement uses TRBV5-5 and TRBJ1-1, with 7 nucleotides matching TRBD1. The V gene end was trimmed by 2 bases and the J gene end by 5 bases; junction bases not matched to a gene: 6. This CDR3 is 14 amino acids long. Germline CDR1 is SGHKS and CDR2 is YYEKEE (reference sequence). The CDR3 here is CASSFGDRETEAFF. The CDR3 DNA reads TGTGCCAGCAGCTTCGGAGACAGGGAAACTGAAGCTTTCTTT.

V gene TRBV9 combines with J gene TRBJ1-5, with D possibly matching TRBD1 (6 bases). The CDR3 has 15 residues. Trimming cost V 3 bases and J 1 base, with 11 bases left between them. Germline V gene lookup returns CDR1 SGDLS and CDR2 YYNGEE. The CDR3 sequence is CASSAGGRSNQPQHF. CDR3 DNA sequence: TGTGCCAGCAGCGCCGGGGGGCGAAGCAATCAGCCCCAGCATTTT.